This T cell receptor beta chain came from a study of T cells in Graves' hyperthyroidism and ophthalmopathy. Study information: The initial diagnosis was the point when peripheral blood was collected, ahead of any treatment. General study points: A model built on 13 V-J features separated ophthalmopathy from stable hyperthyroidism.

This CDR3 contains 14 residues. Trimming took off 3 bases at V and 4 bases at J, with 11 bases between the two ends. The germline gives CDR1 SGHNT, CDR2 YYREEE (reference sequence). The CDR3 regions of TCR beta were amplified from RNA transcripts. RT-PCR in the first round (using the HTBI primer set) targeted the TCR CDR3. MiXCR was run by TCRdb on the multiplex PCR reads, yielding one entry per CDR3 protein. Of 750,000 to 950,000 distinct CDR3 sequences in the sample, roughly 40% were seen once. As to this clonotype: The target antigen is unknown.

Each patient was aged 18 to 65 and had newly diagnosed hyperthyroidism of under 2 months' duration. Exclusion followed for patients with uncontrolled infection, other autoimmune disease, pregnancy or lactation. The chain is built from TRBV5-4 and TRBJ1-3; no reliable D call. The TCR was taken from a man aged 18 to 29 with Graves' hyperthyroidism. Sequencing was done on a sample of blood. Written as DNA, the CDR3 is TGTGCCAGCAGCTCCGAGGCAGCCGGAAACACCATATATTTT. It yields the protein CASSSEAAGNTIYF.